This paragraph reports one TCR beta chain. Its antigen is not yet known. No clone much larger than this one lies a single base away; base qualities are absent. Collaborating institutions collected whole blood in K2EDTA tubes following their own protocols. For TCRbeta analysis, collaborators shipped samples in one of three forms: frozen whole blood, isolated PBMCs, or DNA extracted from either of those sample types. TCRbeta CDR3 regions were amplified from genomic DNA using the immunoSEQ Assay, a bias-controlled multiplex PCR. The paper's processing steps were these. Within the assay, amplification of reference gene primers was used to estimate how many nucleated cells each sample contained. To quantify the absolute abundance of each unique TCRbeta CDR3 rearrangement, sequence reads were collapsed and filtered. Productive Simpson clonality was computed per sample as the square root of Simpson's diversity index over productive rearrangements. TCRdb limited this immuneACCESS table to in-frame rearrangements with V and J called. A share of clones is missing; checked studies link under half to unresolved V genes, and the rest is unexplained. The V and J calls and the clone size are those of that table, but D and trimming were determined from the DNA. This sample is represented by just under 150,000 clones; approximately 88% of them were singletons. Roughly 4.8% of the sample comes from the top ten.

Per the germline V gene (reference sequence), SGHNT is the CDR1 and YYREEE is the CDR2. V gives up 0 bases and J gives up 9 bases, and the segment between their germline ends measures 4 bases. Spanning cysteine to phenylalanine, the CDR3 consists of 11 amino acids. The entry retains the CDR3 DNA only, 33 bases that are in frame from base 1. The data originate from a study of blood T cell repertoires in COVID-19 (dated by TCRdb to the early 2020s). Looking at the study overall: Samples covering the acute and convalescent phases of COVID-19 were provided by collaborators in the United States, Italy and Spain. Nearly every sample came with metadata listing a de-identified subject ID, COVID-19 status, age in years and sex. Where HLA class I and class II types were available, the types were taken from metadata supplied by the sample provider, not from assay-based typing. The repertoires were made available in a free public database intended to serve as a resource for research on the immune response to SARS-CoV-2. The material from the prospective study consisted of cDNA or gDNA derived from T cells, B-cell-depleted T cells, or PBMCs. The samples were drawn from two sources: the first 160 participants of the ongoing ImmuneRACE study, and 1,254 subjects contributed by 6 global collaborators. Deeply sampled blood TCRbeta repertoires from subjects exposed to, actively infected with, or recovered from COVID-19 were included in the dataset.

Summary of the overall study and its limitations: The amount of clinical and demographic metadata varied by source and participant and was provided uncurated.

Here the chain combines TRBV5-4 and TRBJ2-1; the D gene remains uncertain. Sequencing used peripheral blood. The receptor was isolated from a human donor in a cohort sampled during active COVID-19. The DNA sequence is as follows: TGTGCCAGCAGCTTGGAGAGTGAGCAGTTCTTC. Its translation is CASSLESEQFF.